This is a list of T cell receptor beta chains from one sample in a study of blood T cell repertoires in COVID-19. Libraries were prepared by immunoSEQ multiplex PCR; TCRdb keeps only in-frame clonotypes and omits some of them. The repertoire includes 190,000 or so clones, about 87% of them detected once, and about 2.6% sits in the top ten. The sequenced sample consisted of peripheral blood. The receptors stem from a man between 40 and 49 years old with active or convalescent COVID-19. Both conserved end residues are part of each CDR3. D genes are given only for firm matches. A clone size is listed for some rows: how often the clone was seen (once, few, many), or a class if it is expanded.

CAWIPVNGRDGYTF	TGTGCCTGGATCCCCGTTAACGGTCGGGATGGCTACACCTTC	TRBV30	NA	NA	TRBJ1-2
CASSLVSPGTGYGYTF	TGTGCCAGCAGCTTAGTATCCCCCGGGACAGGGTATGGCTACACCTTC	TRBV7-9	TRBD1	NA	TRBJ1-2
CAWSIGGEYNEQFF	TGTGCCTGGAGCATAGGGGGGGAATACAATGAGCAGTTCTTC	TRBV30	NA	NA	TRBJ2-1
CASSQGQRSNTGELFF	TGTGCCAGCAGCCAAGGACAAAGGTCTAACACCGGGGAGCTGTTTTTT	TRBV4-2	NA	NA	TRBJ2-2
CASSEGPSGASYNEQFF	TGTGCCAGCAGTGAAGGCCCTAGCGGGGCCTCCTACAATGAGCAGTTCTTC	TRBV2	TRBD2	NA	TRBJ2-1
CASSYSMDTMNTEAFF	TGTGCCAGCAGTTACTCGATGGACACTATGAACACTGAAGCTTTCTTT	TRBV6-5	NA	NA	TRBJ1-1
CASTSTGVGGYNEQFF	TGTGCCAGTACGTCGACAGGGGTGGGAGGGTACAATGAGCAGTTCTTC	TRBV19	NA	NA	TRBJ2-1
CASSLESLREKLFF	TGTGCCAGCAGCTTAGAGAGTTTGCGAGAAAAACTGTTTTTT	TRBV7-8	NA	NA	TRBJ1-4
CASRANQGGNQPQHF	TGTGCCAGCAGGGCAAATCAGGGTGGCAATCAGCCCCAGCATTTT	TRBV6-5	NA	NA	TRBJ1-5
CSASIGSGGYTF	TGCAGTGCTAGTATCGGTTCCGGTGGCTACACCTTC	TRBV20-1	NA	NA	TRBJ1-2
CATSSPDRGNQPQHF	TGTGCCACCAGCAGTCCCGACAGGGGGAATCAGCCCCAGCATTTT	TRBV15	TRBD1	NA	TRBJ1-5
CAISEWPPRASYEQYF	TGTGCCATCTCCGAGTGGCCTCCGAGGGCCTCCTACGAGCAGTACTTC	TRBV10-3	NA	NA	TRBJ2-7
CASSTLASGGSGELFF	TGTGCCAGCAGTACCCTGGCTAGCGGGGGTAGCGGGGAGCTGTTTTTT	TRBV6-2/TRBV6-3	TRBD2	NA	TRBJ2-2
CASSLGAGAGNTIYF	TGTGCCAGCAGCTTAGGGGCAGGGGCTGGAAACACCATATATTTT	TRBV11-3	NA	NA	TRBJ1-3
CASSLGGGRGFREQFF	TGTGCCAGCAGTTTAGGGGGGGGCAGGGGATTTCGTGAGCAGTTCTTC	TRBV27	NA	NA	TRBJ2-1
CASSVGPDSPLHF	TGTGCCAGCAGCGTAGGCCCGGATTCACCCCTCCACTTT	TRBV9	NA	few	TRBJ1-6
CASSENGLNQPQHF	TGTGCCAGCAGTGAGAACGGACTCAATCAGCCCCAGCATTTT	TRBV25-1	NA	NA	TRBJ1-5